Following are 27 T cell receptor beta chains from one sample sequenced in a study of blood T cell repertoires in COVID-19. TCRdb keeps only in-frame clones here, not all; method: immunoSEQ multiplex PCR. The profile shows tens of thousands of clones, around 86% of them singletons. What was sequenced was peripheral blood. These receptors were collected from a man between 40 and 49 years old with COVID-19, enrolled during active disease.

Remarks on this clone: One junction end disagrees with the germline gene, perhaps due to a read error. V usage is TRBV4-1 and J usage is TRBJ1-1; D call uncertain. Germline V CDR1 and CDR2: MGHRA, YSYEKL. This CDR3 spans 13 amino acids. This CDR3 reads CASSHSGNAEAFF. The DNA for the CDR3 is TGCGCCAGCAGCCACTCGGGGAACGCTGAAGCTTTCTTT.

This clone has just a few counts. For the CDR3, the DNA is TGCGCCAGCAGCCCGGAGGGGTCAACTAATGAAAAACTGTTTTTT. Translating it yields CASSPEGSTNEKLFF. This rearrangement joins TRBV5-1 to TRBJ1-4, with D perhaps matching TRBD1 (5 bases). Between the trimmed V and J ends, which lost 4 bases and 0 bases, there was a span of 10 bases. The CDR3 has 15 amino acids. Germline V lookup: CDR1 SGHRS, CDR2 YFSETQ. Supplemented by reference TRBV5-1 and TRBJ1-4, the full variable domain reads KAGVTQTPRYLIKTRGQQVTLSCSPISGHRSVSWYQQTPGQGLQFLFEYFSETQRNKGNFPGRFSGRQFSNSRSEMNVSTLELGDSALYLCASSPEGSTNEKLFFGSGTQLSVL.

The V call is TRBV5-1, the J call TRBJ2-3, with 9 bases aligning to TRBD2. The CDR3 has 18 residues. V gave up 4 bases and J gave up 4 bases; unmatched junction bases: 16. Germline lookup yields CDR1 SGHRS and CDR2 YFSETQ. CDR3 sequence (DNA): TGCGCCAGCAGCCCTGGTGGAGCGGGGGGACGGGGTTCAGATACGCAGTATTTT. The encoded protein is CASSPGGAGGRGSDTQYF. Full variable domain (rest looked up from reference TRBV5-1 and TRBJ2-3): KAGVTQTPRYLIKTRGQQVTLSCSPISGHRSVSWYQQTPGQGLQFLFEYFSETQRNKGNFPGRFSGRQFSNSRSEMNVSTLELGDSALYLCASSPGGAGGRGSDTQYFGPGTRLTVL.

This clone was recorded once. CDR3 bases: TGTGCCTGGAGTGAGGGGGCTAATGAAAAACTGTTTTTT. Translating gives CAWSEGANEKLFF. V and J are TRBV30 and TRBJ1-4; weak D call: TRBD1 (6 bases). Germline V CDR1 and CDR2: GTSNPN, SVGIG (reference sequence). CDR3 length: 13 amino acids. V was cut by 1 base and J by 3 bases, with 6 bases left in between.

The chain couples TRBV6-5 to TRBJ2-7, with 7 bases lining up with TRBD1. Germline V lookup: CDR1 MNHEY, CDR2 SVGAGI. Trimming removed 7 bases from V and 2 bases from J; junction bases left unmatched: 8. CDR3 length: 14 amino acids. The CDR3 reads CASTLRQGPYEQYF. In nucleotides, the CDR3 is TGTGCCAGCACCCTTAGACAGGGTCCCTACGAGCAGTACTTC.

This rearrangement joins TRBV28 to TRBJ2-7, with D perhaps TRBD2 (6 bases). CDR1 MDHEN and CDR2 SYDVKM come from the germline V gene. Trimming shortened V by 3 bases and J by 7 bases, and 13 bases separated the two germline ends. The CDR3 consists of 13 residues. The CDR3 nucleotides read TGTGCCAGCAGTTTGGGACTCCTCAGAGAGCAGTACTTC. It codes for CASSLGLLREQYF.

This clone was observed a single time. The chain joins TRBV4-1 to TRBJ2-1; 10 nucleotides line up with TRBD2. The CDR3 has 20 amino acids. The ends lost 1 base at V and 0 bases at J; junction bases unmatched: 12. Germline assignment: CDR1 MGHRA and CDR2 YSYEKL. The CDR3 bases are TGCGCCAGCAGCCAAGTGAAAGCGGGGGGGCCAAAACGCTCCTACAATGAGCAGTTCTTC. Its protein is CASSQVKAGGPKRSYNEQFF.

The chain uses TRBV5-1 and TRBJ2-3, with TRBD2 as a possible D gene (6 bases). The germline V gene has CDR1 SGHRS and CDR2 YFSETQ. Trimming removed 4 bases at V and 1 base at J, with 10 bases between. The CDR3 runs to 14 residues. The CDR3 loop is CASSGGAGTDTQYF. The CDR3 DNA reads as TGCGCCAGCAGCGGCGGGGCAGGCACAGATACGCAGTATTTT.

The count of this clone is one. The chain links TRBV11-2 to TRBJ2-1; TRBD2 matches 8 bases. Germline-derived CDR1 and CDR2 are SGHAT and FQNNGV. This CDR3 region has 16 residues. The V gene end was trimmed by 1 base and the J gene end by 7 bases; junction bases not matched to a gene: 9. The CDR3 nucleotides are TGTGCCAGCAGCTTAGGTTCCCGACTAGCGACGAATGAGCAGTTCTTC. Protein: CASSLGSRLATNEQFF.

The rearrangement joins TRBV6-5 to TRBJ1-6, with D unclear. The CDR3 spans 12 residues. Looked up from germline, CDR1 is MNHEY and CDR2 is SVGAGI. V was pared by 6 bases and J by 6 bases, with 6 bases between. Written as DNA, the CDR3 is TGTGCCAGCAGCCCCTCTAATTCACCCCTCCACTTT. Translating it yields CASSPSNSPLHF.

The rearrangement links TRBV5-6 to TRBJ2-7; 7 bases fit TRBD2. V was pared by 5 bases and J by 7 bases, with 12 bases of the junction left unmatched. CDR1 and CDR2 from the germline V gene are SGHDT and YYEEEE. The CDR3 sequence is 14 residues long. In nucleotides, the CDR3 is TGTGCCAGCAGAATATCACTAGCGTCGGGGGAGCAGTACTTC. This encodes CASRISLASGEQYF.

The chain employs TRBV6-4 and TRBJ1-5; D unresolved. The CDR3 spans 15 residues. The V end lost 5 bases, the J end lost 2 bases, and 13 bases lay between the germline ends. Germline V gives CDR1 MRHNA, CDR2 SNTAGT. The CDR3 coding sequence is TGTGCCAGCAGTACTCAGGCGGGCGGCAATCAGCCCCAGCATTTT. Translated: CASSTQAGGNQPQHF.

This rearrangement joins TRBV3-1 (or the pseudogene TRBV3-2) to TRBJ1-3, with unresolved D. V lost 1 base to trimming and J lost 0 bases, with 4 bases between them. The CDR3 is made up of 14 amino acids. Germline CDR1 and CDR2: LGHDT and YNNKEL (reference sequence). This chain's CDR3 is CASSQVSSGNTIYF. Here the CDR3 DNA reads TGTGCCAGCAGCCAAGTCAGCTCTGGAAACACCATATATTTT.

The rearrangement joins TRBV30 to TRBJ2-1, with 10 bases fitting TRBD2. V dropped 7 bases and J dropped 4; count of bases not matched to a gene: 7. The CDR3 spans 14 residues. The V gene's germline CDR1 is GTSNPN and CDR2 SVGIG (reference sequence). The CDR3 bases are TGTGCCTTGCCCCTAGCGGGGGTTTACAATGAGCAGTTCTTC. It codes for CALPLAGVYNEQFF.

The chain joins TRBV15 to TRBJ2-3, with D perhaps TRBD2 (6 bases). CDR1 is LNHNV and CDR2 is YYDKDF in the germline V gene (reference sequence). There are 16 residues in the CDR3. V was shortened by 3 bases and J by 6 bases, with 19 bases between the two germline ends. In nucleotides, the CDR3 is TGTGCCACCAGCAGGGAAAGGACGGGGGTGGTGGATACGCAGTATTTT. As protein: CATSRERTGVVDTQYF.

J is TRBJ1-4 and V is TRBV19, with 7 bases aligning to TRBD1. This CDR3 is built from 17 residues. V dropped 4 bases and J dropped 0; count of bases not matched to a gene: 8. Germline values: CDR1 LNHDA, CDR2 SQIVND (reference sequence). This CDR3 reads CASSRGGDSTTNEKLFF. The CDR3 DNA sequence: TGTGCCAGTAGTAGAGGCGGGGACAGCACAACTAATGAAAAACTGTTTTTT.

The chain couples TRBV30 to TRBJ2-2; 10 positions match TRBD1. The trim removed 5 bases at V and 7 bases at J, leaving 10 bases unmatched. CDR3 length equals 15 residues. Looked up from germline, CDR1 is GTSNPN and CDR2 is SVGIG (reference sequence). CDR3: CAWFRWDRGHGELFF. In nucleotides, the CDR3 is TGTGCCTGGTTCAGATGGGACAGGGGTCACGGGGAGCTGTTTTTT. The full variable domain, completed using reference TRBV30 and TRBJ2-2, is SQTIHQWPATLVQPVGSPLSLECTVEGTSNPNLYWYRQAAGRGLQLLFYSVGIGQISSEVPQNLSASRPQDRQFILSSKKLLLSDSGFYLCAWFRWDRGHGELFFGEGSRLTVL.

This rearrangement joins TRBV6-5 to TRBJ1-2, with D perhaps TRBD1 (6 bases). The CDR3 runs to 12 residues. Germline V CDR1 and CDR2: MNHEY, SVGAGI. Trimming stripped 6 bases from V and 12 bases from J, with 17 bases between. The CDR3 sequence: CASRPTDRKDTF. Written as DNA, the CDR3 is TGTGCCAGCAGGCCCACCGACAGGAAGGACACCTTC.

V is TRBV5-4 and J is TRBJ1-1; D might be TRBD1 (6 bases). Germline CDR1 is SGHNT and CDR2 is YYREEE (reference sequence). The V and J ends lost 4 bases and 3 bases respectively, with 10 bases between them. This CDR3 comprises 13 residues. The CDR3 coding sequence is TGTGCCAGCAGCGGGCGGACAGACACTGAAGCTTTCTTT. Translation: CASSGRTDTEAFF.

This clone has more than one count but fewer than ten. In nucleotides, the CDR3 is TGTGCCAGCAGCTTAACGGGGATGGGGTCACCCCTCCACTTT. Its protein product is CASSLTGMGSPLHF. The V gene is TRBV5-4, the J gene TRBJ1-6; D not certain. Germline loops: CDR1 SGHNT, CDR2 YYREEE (reference sequence). The V end lost 2 bases, the J end lost 10 bases, and 13 bases lay between the germline ends. The CDR3 is 14 residues long. The variable domain in full, with the rest retrieved from reference TRBV5-4 and TRBJ1-6, is ETGVTQSPTHLIKTRGQQVTLRCSSQSGHNTVSWYQQALGQGPQFIFQYYREEENGRGNFPPRFSGLQFPNYSSELNVNALELDDSALYLCASSLTGMGSPLHFGNGTRLTVT.

V and J are TRBV28 and TRBJ2-3, with 7 positions matching TRBD2. Per the germline V gene, CDR1 is MDHEN and CDR2 is SYDVKM. The CDR3 has 17 amino acids. V trimming: 6 bases; J trimming: 0 bases; junction bases outside the gene matches: 12. The CDR3 sequence is CASSLLGAGSSTDTQYF. The CDR3 region has the DNA TGTGCCAGCAGCCTCCTCGGAGCGGGGTCTAGCACAGATACGCAGTATTTT.

The chain couples TRBV18 to TRBJ1-1; TRBD1 agrees at 9 bases. This CDR3 spans 17 amino acids. CDR1 KGHSH and CDR2 LQKENI come from the germline V gene. J lost 2 bases, V lost 3 bases, and 10 bases had no gene match. The CDR3 DNA follows: TGTGCCAGCTCACCTATTCCGGGACAGGGCTCCAACACTGAAGCTTTCTTT. Encoded protein: CASSPIPGQGSNTEAFF. The entire variable domain, with the rest obtained from reference TRBV18 and TRBJ1-1, is as follows: NAGVMQNPRHLVRRRGQEARLRCSPMKGHSHVYWYRQLPEEGLKFMVYLQKENIIDESGMPKERFSAEFPKEGPSILRIQQVVRGDSAAYFCASSPIPGQGSNTEAFFGQGTRLTVV.

The CDR3, as DNA: TGTGCCAGCAGTTACTCGTGGACAGGGTTAGTGTACGAGCAGTACTTC. Amino acid sequence: CASSYSWTGLVYEQYF. The J gene is TRBJ2-7, the V gene TRBV6-5, with 8 bases that match TRBD1. J was trimmed by 4 bases and V by 0 bases; bases with no gene match: 8. From germline, CDR1 is MNHEY and CDR2 SVGAGI. CDR3 length: 16 amino acids.

The chain employs TRBV28 and TRBJ1-3; TRBD1 is a possible D gene (6 bases). Trimming stripped 6 bases from V and 2 bases from J, with 11 bases between. The CDR3 contains 14 residues. Germline loops: CDR1 MDHEN, CDR2 SYDVKM. The CDR3 DNA is TGTGCCAGCAGACCGGACAGTACTGGAAACACCATATATTTT. Its translation: CASRPDSTGNTIYF.

V and J are TRBV6-2 or TRBV6-3 and TRBJ2-1; 11 nucleotides match TRBD2. There are 17 residues in the CDR3. V shed 5 bases and J 7 bases; nucleotides not matched to a gene: 13. From germline, CDR1 is MNHEY and CDR2 SVGEGT. CDR3 residues: CASSPDLSGGAPNEQFF. In DNA form, the CDR3 reads TGTGCCAGCAGTCCGGACCTTAGCGGGGGGGCCCCGAATGAGCAGTTCTTC.

The CDR3 DNA follows: TGCGCCAGCAGCCAAGATGGACAGGGGGGTAACTATGGCTACACCTTC. Amino acid sequence: CASSQDGQGGNYGYTF. The chain has TRBV4-1 and TRBJ1-2; 10 bases fit TRBD1. The CDR3 extends over 16 amino acids. V lost 0 bases to trimming and J lost 1 base; unmatched junction nucleotides: 2. Germline V gene data show CDR1 as MGHRA and CDR2 as YSYEKL.

This chain joins TRBV28 and TRBJ1-6; 7 bases are shared with TRBD1. Trimming at V came to 0 bases and at J to 7 bases, leaving 6 bases not matched to a gene. The CDR3 consists of 16 residues. Germline V gene data show CDR1 as MDHEN and CDR2 as SYDVKM. DNA for the CDR3: TGTGCCAGCAGTTTATGGAGGGACAGCGGGAATTCACCCCTCCACTTT. Translated, it gives CASSLWRDSGNSPLHF.